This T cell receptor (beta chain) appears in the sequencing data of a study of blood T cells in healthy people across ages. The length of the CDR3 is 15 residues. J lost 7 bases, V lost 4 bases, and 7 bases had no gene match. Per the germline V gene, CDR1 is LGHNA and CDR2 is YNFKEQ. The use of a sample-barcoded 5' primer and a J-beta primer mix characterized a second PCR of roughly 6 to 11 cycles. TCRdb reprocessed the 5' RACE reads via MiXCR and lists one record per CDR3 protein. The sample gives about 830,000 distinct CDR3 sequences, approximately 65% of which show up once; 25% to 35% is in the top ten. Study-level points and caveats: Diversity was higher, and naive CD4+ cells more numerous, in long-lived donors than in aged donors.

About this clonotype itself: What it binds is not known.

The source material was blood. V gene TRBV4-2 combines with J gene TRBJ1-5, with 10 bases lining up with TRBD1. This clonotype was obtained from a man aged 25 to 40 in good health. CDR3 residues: CASSLGTGENQPQHF. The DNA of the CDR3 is TGTGCCAGCAGCCTGGGGACAGGGGAAAACCAGCCCCAGCATTTT.